The present entry profiles one T cell receptor (beta chain) with its context. No cognate antigen has been identified for it. Base qualities are not at hand, and no much larger clone is one base apart. The junction carries 12 bases between V and J, which are trimmed by 6 bases and 4 bases respectively. The germline V gene yields SNHLY for CDR1 and FYNNEI for CDR2. Taken from cysteine to phenylalanine, the CDR3 has 13 residues. Of all the DNA, just the CDR3 is kept, 39 bases in frame from base 1. This sample is part of a study of cytomegalovirus exposure and HLA in healthy donors (dated by TCRdb to about 2017). As for the study more broadly: According to a later analysis, one platform produced both the 110 or so validation repertoires and the 666 repertoires of the first cohort. The study aimed to test whether cataloging public T cell receptors could reveal signatures of past pathogen exposure. To predict cytomegalovirus infection status, the study brought together high-throughput TCR immunosequencing, statistical association of individual TCRs with disease status, and machine learning. In addition to the first cohort of around 670 subjects, a separate validation cohort of 130 or so different subjects was used. Overall results and qualifications from the work: It was suggested by the authors that the approach could potentially be generalized to other disease states and immunological phenotypes. Most TCR sequences were seen in very few donors, while some public TCRs were found in many individuals. A later analysis had no HLA typing for the validation cohort, so co-occurrence there was scored across all 130 or so repertoires. The study gave a list of some 150 TCR beta chains associated with cytomegalovirus. In vitro tests confirmed that three of the cytomegalovirus-associated TCR beta chains recognize cytomegalovirus antigens. A later analysis found that TCRs clustered in the first cohort also tended to co-occur in the roughly 120 validation repertoires, with just under 95% of cluster scores above 0. The classifier was reported to diagnose cytomegalovirus status with high specificity and sensitivity in both the original and validation cohorts.

Separate from the approximately 670-subject first cohort, the validation cohort of about 120 subjects was the group to which the donors belonged. The library was produced with the immunoSEQ multiplex PCR assay. The original methods were these. A statistical classification framework was built to diagnose cytomegalovirus status from the catalog of TCR beta chain sequences. This immuneACCESS table, as held by TCRdb, lists in-frame sequences with V and J called but not all clones. Of the missing ones, under half trace to an unresolved V gene in checked studies; the others have no known cause. The DNA was the basis for D and trimming; V, J and clone size are from that table. The sample table lists about 140,000 clones, about 83% of them with a count of one. The top ten clonotypes cover 1.4% of the sample.

Sequenced material: PBMCs. The receptor chain draws on TRBV2 and TRBJ1-1; the D gene cannot be named for sure. This receptor was obtained from a woman aged 25 to 39 in good health and CMV-seronegative. The CDR3: CASSREGATEAFF. In nucleotides, the sequence is TGTGCCAGCAGCCGCGAGGGAGCCACTGAAGCTTTCTTT.